One sample yielded the 26 T cell receptor beta chains listed below, sequenced in a study of Graves' ophthalmopathy and Graves' hyperthyroidism. Amplification from RNA transcripts yielded the TCR beta CDR3 regions. HTBI-primed RT-PCR formed the first round, and a multiplex PCR formed the second. TCRdb re-derived calls from the multiplex PCR reads in MiXCR, one entry per CDR3 protein. The profile covers over a million distinct CDR3 sequences, with around a third appearing a single time and over 8.5% taken by the ten largest. Material for sequencing was peripheral blood or thyroid tissue (not recorded which). The source of these receptors is an adult man with Graves' hyperthyroidism.

This clonotype was detected only a few times. The chain recombines TRBV5-6 with TRBJ2-7, with 9 bases matching TRBD1. This CDR3 comprises 12 residues. The trim removed 0 bases at V and 9 bases at J, leaving 1 base unmatched. Germline-derived CDR1 and CDR2 are SGHDT and YYEEEE. Here the CDR3 DNA reads TGTGCCAGCAGCTTGGTACAGGGGGCGCAGTACTTC. Protein product: CASSLVQGAQYF.

The V call is TRBV20-1, the J call TRBJ1-6; D is uncertain. The CDR3 extends over 14 amino acids. Germline V gene sequence: CDR1 DFQATT, CDR2 SNEGSKA (reference sequence). Trimming took 2 bases from V and 4 from J, leaving 9 bases between them. This CDR3 reads CSARRLIYNSPLHF. The CDR3 DNA sequence: TGCAGTGCTAGAAGACTCATTTATAATTCACCCCTCCACTTT.

The V gene is TRBV2, the J gene TRBJ2-7, with 9 nucleotides matching TRBD1. This CDR3 contains 16 residues. V lost 5 bases and J lost 4; bases outside the gene matches: 12. Germline V CDR1 and CDR2: SNHLY, FYNNEI. The CDR3 DNA follows: TGTGCCAGCAGTTACGCTACAGGGGGCGTCGGATACGAGCAGTACTTC. It translates to CASSYATGGVGYEQYF.

This clonotype was picked up many times. The DNA of the CDR3 is TGTGCCATCAGTGAGACCGATCCGGGAAATAATTCACCCCTCCACTTT. Protein sequence: CAISETDPGNNSPLHF. V usage is TRBV10-3 and J usage is TRBJ1-6; D is unresolved. The V gene lost 2 bases and the J gene lost 5 bases, with 13 bases spanning the gap. In germline, CDR1 is ENHRY, CDR2 SYGVKD. CDR3 length: 16 amino acids.

This clonotype appeared once. The V call is TRBV20-1, the J call TRBJ1-6; TRBD1 is a possible D gene (6 bases). This CDR3 spans 14 amino acids. Germline CDR1 reads DFQATT; CDR2 reads SNEGSKA (reference sequence). V was clipped by 6 bases and J by 6 bases, with 15 bases between them. In nucleotides, the CDR3 is TGCAGTGCCCCGGCAGGGGCGGGTAATTCACCCCTCCACTTT. Translating it yields CSAPAGAGNSPLHF.

In the case of this clonotype: A single base separates this from a much larger clone, so it may be a read error. The chain links TRBV24-1 to TRBJ2-7, with 7 nucleotides matching TRBD1. Germline CDR1 reads KGHDR; CDR2 reads SFDVKD. The CDR3 sequence is 14 residues long. The CDR3 spells CASSDWRGGYEQHF. Here the CDR3 DNA reads TGTGCCAGCAGTGATTGGAGAGGGGGCTACGAGCAGCACTTC.

This clonotype was seen at least ten times. CDR3 bases: TGTGCCAGCAGCTTAGAAAGGACAGGTCTCAACGAGCAGTACTTC. Translated, it gives CASSLERTGLNEQYF. The V call is TRBV11-2, the J call TRBJ2-7; 7 nucleotides match TRBD1. Trimming at V came to 0 bases and at J to 5 bases, leaving 7 bases not matched to a gene. The CDR3 sequence is 15 residues long. CDR1 and CDR2 from the germline V gene are SGHAT and FQNNGV.

This clonotype turned up a few times. The chain joins TRBV7-8 to TRBJ1-1; D is unclear. Germline assignment: CDR1 SGHVS and CDR2 FQNEAQ. V lost 3 bases to trimming and J lost 7 bases, with 6 bases between them. This CDR3 spans 11 amino acids. The CDR3 nucleotides are TGTGCCAGCAGCTTCAAATTTGAAGCTTTCTTT. Amino acids: CASSFKFEAFF.

The count of this clonotype is one. This chain uses TRBV7-2 with TRBJ1-1; weak D call: TRBD1 (5 bases). The V end lost 1 base, the J end lost 4 bases, and 10 bases lay between the germline ends. The CDR3 covers 14 residues. CDR1 is SGHTA, CDR2 FQGNSA, per germline. The CDR3 nucleotides read TGTGCCAGCAGCTTAGTATGGGGACGCACTGAAGCTTTCTTT. Encoded protein: CASSLVWGRTEAFF.

This clonotype has ten or more counts. The chain employs TRBV11-2 and TRBJ1-1; no firm D call. The CDR3 runs to 16 residues. Trimming pared 3 bases from V and 0 bases from J, leaving 14 bases between. From germline, CDR1 is SGHAT and CDR2 FQNNGV. CDR3 protein: CASSLVPEKMNTEAFF. The CDR3 DNA sequence: TGTGCCAGCAGCTTGGTTCCGGAGAAGATGAACACTGAAGCTTTCTTT.

The chain couples TRBV9 to TRBJ1-1; D unresolved. The V end was cut by 3 bases, the J end by 4 bases, with 10 bases between. Germline loops: CDR1 SGDLS, CDR2 YYNGEE. The CDR3 has 13 residues. CDR3 coding DNA: TGTGCCAGCAGCGCCCGATGGGGCACTGAAGCTTTCTTT. It codes for CASSARWGTEAFF. Using reference TRBV9 and TRBJ1-1 for the parts outside the CDR3, the full variable domain is DSGVTQTPKHLITATGQRVTLRCSPRSGDLSVYWYQQSLDQGLQFLIQYYNGEERAKGNILERFSAQQFPDLHSELNLSSLELGDSALYFCASSARWGTEAFFGQGTRLTVV.

The chain joins TRBV29-1 to TRBJ2-2; the match to TRBD2 covers 11 bases. The ends lost 3 bases at V and 2 bases at J; junction bases unmatched: 5. The CDR3 spans 16 residues. Germline lookup yields CDR1 SQVTM and CDR2 ANQGSEA. The CDR3 here is CSVEVAGGPNTGELFF. The CDR3 DNA reads as TGCAGCGTTGAGGTAGCGGGGGGGCCTAACACCGGGGAGCTGTTTTTT.

This clonotype was counted a few times. The chain recombines TRBV7-9 with TRBJ1-1; 10 bases agree with TRBD1. Germline V gene sequence: CDR1 SEHNR, CDR2 FQNEAQ (reference sequence). With V trimmed by 5 bases and J by 2 bases, 8 bases remained unmatched. This CDR3 region has 16 residues. The CDR3 is CASSPPSTGGNTEAFF. As DNA, the CDR3 is TGTGCCAGCAGCCCCCCCTCGACAGGGGGCAACACTGAAGCTTTCTTT.

The chain has TRBV29-1 and TRBJ2-2; 8 positions agree with TRBD1. Trimming at V came to 5 bases and at J to 1 base, leaving 12 bases not matched to a gene. From germline, CDR1 is SQVTM and CDR2 ANQGSEA. The CDR3 extends over 17 amino acids. The CDR3 bases are TGCAGCGTTCGAAAGGGGTCCGGGACAGGGAACACCGGGGAGCTGTTTTTT. The encoded protein is CSVRKGSGTGNTGELFF.

This clonotype was recorded at least ten times. This chain uses TRBV24-1 with TRBJ1-1, with a possible D match to TRBD1 (5 bases). The CDR3 covers 11 residues. In germline, CDR1 is KGHDR, CDR2 SFDVKD. Trimming took 3 bases from V and 11 from J, leaving 9 bases between them. The CDR3: CATSDGTKAFF. The CDR3 nucleotides read TGTGCCACCAGTGATGGGACTAAGGCTTTCTTT.

The chain employs TRBV5-1 and TRBJ1-1; 8 bases are a match to TRBD1. Trimming took 2 bases from V and 2 from J; bases not matched to a gene: 8. The CDR3 is 16 amino acids. Germline V CDR1 and CDR2: SGHRS, YFSETQ. CDR3 region: CASSFFGQGPNTEAFF. Here the CDR3 DNA reads TGCGCCAGCAGCTTCTTTGGACAGGGCCCCAACACTGAAGCTTTCTTT.

In DNA, the CDR3 is TGTGCCAGCAGCCCGGACTTGAAATCCTCTGGGGCCAACGTCCTGACTTTC. Protein: CASSPDLKSSGANVLTF. The gene calls are TRBV14 and TRBJ2-6, with D maybe TRBD2 (5 bases). Germline loops: CDR1 SGHDN, CDR2 FVKESK. V was pared by 4 bases and J by 0 bases, with 13 bases between. This CDR3 has 17 amino acids.

This clonotype was detected many times. This rearrangement joins TRBV7-9 to TRBJ2-5; no clear D. Germline V gene lookup returns CDR1 SEHNR and CDR2 FQNEAQ (reference sequence). V lost 5 bases, J lost 7 bases, and 20 bases lay in between. The CDR3 is 15 residues long. CDR3 DNA sequence: TGTGCCAGCAGCGAAATTGTGGGCGAGAGAGGGACCCAGTACTTC. Its protein product is CASSEIVGERGTQYF. The whole variable domain, remainder taken from reference TRBV7-9 and TRBJ2-5, is DTGVSQNPRHKITKRGQNVTFRCDPISEHNRLYWYRQTLGQGPEFLTYFQNEAQLEKSRLLSDRFSAERPKGSFSTLEIQRTEQGDSAMYLCASSEIVGERGTQYFGPGTRLLVL.

Worth noting for this clonotype: Germline and junction disagree at one end, which may indicate a read error. This sequence joins TRBV25-1 and TRBJ1-5; TRBD1 aligns across 7 bases. This CDR3 spans 13 amino acids. Germline assignment: CDR1 MGHDK and CDR2 SYGVNS. The CDR3 coding sequence is TGTACCAGCAGAGATCTTGAGACAGGGATCCAGCATTTT. It codes for CTSRDLETGIQHF.

The chain has TRBV20-1 and TRBJ1-1; TRBD1 matches at 7 bases. CDR3 size: 17 residues. The V and J ends lost 1 base and 2 bases, in that order; junction bases with no gene match: 13. Germline V gene data show CDR1 as DFQATT and CDR2 as SNEGSKA (reference sequence). CDR3 region: CSARVGQPRDTNTEAFF. The CDR3 coding sequence is TGCAGTGCTAGAGTGGGACAGCCAAGGGACACTAACACTGAAGCTTTCTTT.

The chain has TRBV4-3 and TRBJ2-5; the D is unclear. The CDR3 contains 13 residues. Germline CDR1 is LGHNA and CDR2 is YSLEER. Trimming stripped 0 bases from V and 6 bases from J, with 8 bases between. The CDR3: CASSQETRKTQYF. The CDR3 bases are TGCGCCAGCAGCCAAGAGACCCGGAAGACCCAGTACTTC.

This clonotype was recorded at least ten times. The rearrangement joins TRBV7-7 to TRBJ2-5, with no clear D. CDR1 and CDR2 (germline): SSHAT, FNYEAQ (reference sequence). V gave up 4 bases and J gave up 7 bases, with 13 bases separating them. CDR3 length: 13 residues. The CDR3 spells CASSSITLATQYF. CDR3 nucleotides: TGTGCCAGCAGCTCCATAACCCTTGCGACCCAGTACTTC.

This clonotype was recorded many times. This chain links TRBV7-9 with TRBJ1-2; D may be TRBD1 (5 bases). The germline CDR1 and CDR2 sequences are SEHNR and FQNEAQ (reference sequence). V was cut by 6 bases and J by 7 bases, with 24 bases left in between. This CDR3 spans 16 amino acids. CDR3 DNA sequence: TGTGCCAGCAGTCTTAACCCGGGACCGCCAGGCGGTGGCTACACCTTC. Encoded protein: CASSLNPGPPGGGYTF.

This clonotype has a count of ten or more. The rearrangement links TRBV11-2 to TRBJ2-5; TRBD1 matches at 9 bases. Germline V gives CDR1 SGHAT, CDR2 FQNNGV. J lost 4 bases, V lost 5 bases, and 11 bases had no gene match. The CDR3 is made up of 16 amino acids. CDR3 bases: TGTGCCAGCAGCACCGGGACAGGGCTGGAGGTAGAGACCCAGTACTTC. This encodes CASSTGTGLEVETQYF.

Concerning this clonotype itself: The junction does not match germline at one end; this may be a read error. The chain has TRBV7-3 and TRBJ2-5, with TRBD2 matching 7 bases. Germline-derived CDR1 and CDR2 are SGHTA and FQGTGA. This CDR3 has 14 amino acids. CDR3 coding DNA: TGTACCAGCAGCCAGTGGACTAGTATAGAGACCCAGTACTTC. This encodes CTSSQWTSIETQYF. The complete variable domain, with remaining parts taken from reference TRBV7-3 and TRBJ2-5, reads GAGVSQTPSNKVTEKGKYVELRCDPISGHTALYWYRQSLGQGPEFLIYFQGTGAADDSGLPNDRFFAVRPEGSVSTLKIQRTERGDSAVYLCTSSQWTSIETQYFGPGTRLLVL.

The rearrangement uses TRBV20-1 and TRBJ2-7; perhaps TRBD2 as D (5 bases). With 3 bases removed from V and 2 bases from J, the gap between germline ends came to 14 bases. Germline lookup yields CDR1 DFQATT and CDR2 SNEGSKA (reference sequence). This CDR3 is 14 amino acids long. The CDR3 DNA reads as TGCAGTGCTAGTATGGGGAGTCGGACCTACGAGCAGTACTTC. Translating it yields CSASMGSRTYEQYF.